These 26 T cell receptor beta chains were all obtained from the same sample, sequenced in a study of glioma-infiltrating T cells after dendritic cell vaccination. Sequencing used immunoSEQ multiplex PCR; TCRdb keeps in-frame clones, though not all of them. The sample lists around 97,000 clones; roughly 79% were seen once. The input for sequencing was blood, taken before dendritic cell vaccination. Source of these receptors: a human donor with glioblastoma.

This chain's CDR3 is CAWSVGGVNQPQHF. In DNA, the CDR3 is TGTGCCTGGAGTGTCGGAGGAGTCAATCAGCCCCAGCATTTT. The chain links TRBV30 to TRBJ1-5; D ambiguous. The CDR3 has 14 amino acids. Germline CDR1 and CDR2: GTSNPN and SVGIG (reference sequence). V was clipped by 0 bases and J by 3 bases, with 9 bases between them. Drawing the rest from reference TRBV30 and TRBJ1-5, the complete variable domain is SQTIHQWPATLVQPVGSPLSLECTVEGTSNPNLYWYRQAAGRGLQLLFYSVGIGQISSEVPQNLSASRPQDRQFILSSKKLLLSDSGFYLCAWSVGGVNQPQHFGDGTRLSIL.

The chain's CDR3 is CASSLKDTSEAFF. Written as DNA, the CDR3 is TGCGCCAGCAGCTTAAAAGACACCTCTGAAGCTTTCTTT. This chain uses TRBV5-1 with TRBJ1-1; D is unresolved. The CDR3 loop spans 13 amino acids. V lost 2 bases to trimming and J lost 6 bases, with 11 bases between them. Germline CDR1 reads SGHRS; CDR2 reads YFSETQ.

This chain joins TRBV11-1 and TRBJ1-2; D ambiguous. The V and J ends lost 4 bases and 3 bases respectively, with 18 bases between them. Germline V CDR1 and CDR2: SGHAT, FQDESV (reference sequence). CDR3 length equals 16 residues. The CDR3 protein is CASSSGIKYPHYGYTF. The CDR3, as DNA: TGTGCCAGCAGCTCCGGGATTAAATACCCCCACTATGGCTACACCTTC.

This clone has only one observation. The chain couples TRBV6-5 to TRBJ2-2; D may be TRBD2 (7 bases). The CDR3 totals 14 residues. V lost 2 bases, J lost 8 bases, and 12 bases lay in between. Germline loops: CDR1 MNHEY, CDR2 SVGAGI. CDR3 in amino acids: CASSYIGGQGELFF. The DNA for the CDR3 is TGTGCCAGCAGTTACATCGGGGGGCAAGGGGAGCTGTTTTTT.

This clone was recorded once. The sample contains more than one DNA sequence encoding this CDR3. The J gene is TRBJ2-5, the V gene TRBV18; TRBD2 is a possible D gene (6 bases). The V end was cut by 0 bases, the J end by 5 bases, with 7 bases between. This CDR3 comprises 13 residues. Germline loops: CDR1 KGHSH, CDR2 LQKENI. CDR3 region: CASSPPEGETQYF. Written as DNA, the CDR3 is TGTGCCAGCTCACCACCGGAGGGGGAGACCCAGTACTTC.

The CDR3 bases are TGTGCCACCAGCAGATTGCGGACTAGCGGGGGGGCCGGGTACGGGGAGCTGTTTTTT. Its translation: CATSRLRTSGGAGYGELFF. The chain recombines TRBV15 with TRBJ2-2; 15 nucleotides line up with TRBD2. Germline-derived CDR1 and CDR2 are LNHNV and YYDKDF (reference sequence). The CDR3 is 19 residues long. The junction had 11 bases not matched to a gene; V was cut back by 2 bases and J by 7 bases.

This chain joins TRBV29-1 and TRBJ1-2, with 7 positions matching TRBD1. CDR3 length: 13 amino acids. V was clipped by 4 bases and J by 4 bases; unmatched bases: 6. Germline values: CDR1 SQVTM, CDR2 ANQGSEA. The CDR3, as DNA: TGCAGCGTTGTCACAGGGGTTAGCTATGGCTACACCTTC. Its translation is CSVVTGVSYGYTF.

The CDR3 sequence: CAWSPPEAFF. CDR3 DNA: TGTGCCTGGAGTCCTCCTGAAGCTTTCTTT. The chain is built from TRBV30 and TRBJ1-1; D gene ambiguous. Looked up from germline, CDR1 is GTSNPN and CDR2 is SVGIG (reference sequence). Trimming removed 2 bases from V and 6 bases from J, with 4 bases in between. The CDR3 is 10 amino acids.

The rearrangement joins TRBV29-1 to TRBJ1-2, with 7 bases that match TRBD1. CDR3 length equals 14 residues. With 4 bases clipped from V and 4 bases from J, the junction kept 9 bases outside the gene matches. Per germline, CDR1 SQVTM and CDR2 ANQGSEA. The CDR3 region is CSVGEGGVSYGYTF. CDR3 bases: TGCAGCGTTGGCGAAGGGGGCGTTAGCTATGGCTACACCTTC. Together with reference TRBV29-1 and TRBJ1-2, the CDR3 gives the full variable domain: SAVISQKPSRDICQRGTSLTIQCQVDSQVTMMFWYRQQPGQSLTLIATANQGSEATYESGFVIDKFPISRPNLTFSTLTVSNMSPEDSSIYLCSVGEGGVSYGYTFGSGTRLTVV.

This clone has only one observation. V and J are TRBV7-6 and TRBJ2-3; 8 nucleotides align to TRBD2. V lost 0 bases to trimming and J lost 5 bases; unmatched junction nucleotides: 4. The CDR3 is made up of 15 amino acids. Germline V gene lookup returns CDR1 SGHVS and CDR2 FNYEAQ. The CDR3 region is CASSLAGGAQDTQYF. CDR3 coding DNA: TGTGCCAGCAGCTTAGCCGGGGGGGCGCAAGATACGCAGTATTTT.

The rearrangement joins TRBV4-1 to TRBJ2-6; tentatively, D is TRBD2 (5 bases). This CDR3 is built from 18 residues. Germline lookup yields CDR1 MGHRA and CDR2 YSYEKL. The germline V and J ends were trimmed by 7 bases and 1 base, with 20 bases remaining between them. The CDR3 DNA reads TGCGCCAGCAAGCCCCGGGCAGACTACTCTTCTGGGGCCAACGTCCTGACTTTC. This gives the protein CASKPRADYSSGANVLTF.

This clone has ten or more counts. This chain connects TRBV7-8 to TRBJ2-1; possibly TRBD1 for D (5 bases). The CDR3 covers 16 residues. The ends were cut back, 5 bases at V and 0 bases at J, with 14 bases in the middle. The germline V gene has CDR1 SGHVS and CDR2 FQNEAQ. CDR3 sequence (DNA): TGTGCCAGCAGCGTATTACAGGTTAGCTCCTACAATGAGCAGTTCTTC. Translating gives CASSVLQVSSYNEQFF.

This clone was counted a single time. The J gene is TRBJ1-6, the V gene TRBV9; a weak D match, TRBD1 (5 bases). The CDR3 has 13 amino acids. Per germline, CDR1 SGDLS and CDR2 YYNGEE. Trimming took 4 bases from V and 14 from J, leaving 16 bases between them. Here the CDR3 DNA reads TGTGCCAGCAGCCCAAGCTTTAGGGACTCCCTCCACTTT. Translating gives CASSPSFRDSLHF.

The rearrangement uses TRBV7-8 and TRBJ1-1; D not resolved. Germline values: CDR1 SGHVS, CDR2 FQNEAQ. The length of the CDR3 is 15 residues. Trimming left V 6 bases short and J 2 bases short, with 16 bases between. The chain's CDR3 is CASSNPHRANTEAFF. The DNA of the CDR3 is TGTGCCAGCAGTAACCCGCACAGAGCAAACACTGAAGCTTTCTTT. The entire variable domain, with the rest obtained from reference TRBV7-8 and TRBJ1-1, is as follows: GAGVSQSPRYKVAKRGQDVALRCDPISGHVSLFWYQQALGQGPEFLTYFQNEAQLDKSGLPSDRFFAERPEGSVSTLKIQRTQQEDSAVYLCASSNPHRANTEAFFGQGTRLTVV.

The rearrangement links TRBV11-2 to TRBJ2-5, with a tentative D call TRBD2 (6 bases). Trimming stripped 5 bases from V and 5 bases from J, with 18 bases between. Germline V lookup: CDR1 SGHAT, CDR2 FQNNGV. There are 15 residues in the CDR3. The CDR3: CASSPPGGVRETQYF. As DNA, the CDR3 is TGTGCCAGCAGCCCGCCCGGAGGGGTACGGGAGACCCAGTACTTC.

The V gene is TRBV5-4, the J gene TRBJ1-3; D possibly corresponds to TRBD1 (6 bases). This CDR3 spans 13 amino acids. The V and J ends lost 4 bases and 9 bases respectively, with 14 bases between them. CDR1 is SGHNT, CDR2 YYREEE, per germline (reference sequence). The CDR3 loop is CASSTQGLGTIYF. CDR3 nucleotides: TGTGCCAGCAGCACACAGGGTCTCGGCACCATATATTTT.

The CDR3 reads CASSYWGGDGYTF. The CDR3 coding sequence is TGTGCCAGCAGTTACTGGGGGGGAGATGGCTACACCTTC. The rearrangement uses TRBV6-6 and TRBJ1-2, with D possibly TRBD1 on 5 matching bases. The CDR3 totals 13 residues. V was cut by 1 base and J by 6 bases, with 9 bases left in between. Germline-derived CDR1 and CDR2 are MNHNY and SVGAGI (reference sequence).

Remarks on this clone: The CDR3 carries no conserved terminal phenylalanine or tryptophan, so it likely arises from a read error. The chain has TRBV19 and TRBJ1-1; D is ambiguous. Per germline, CDR1 LNHDA and CDR2 SQIVND (reference sequence). The CDR3 totals 14 residues. Trimming took off 6 bases at V and 4 bases at J, with 15 bases between the two ends. The CDR3 reads CASRKGQEGTEAFS. DNA for the CDR3: TGTGCCAGTAGGAAGGGCCAGGAGGGCACTGAAGCTTTCTCT.

The V gene is TRBV28, the J gene TRBJ1-5, with no clear D. Germline values: CDR1 MDHEN, CDR2 SYDVKM. V was shortened by 6 bases and J by 4 bases, with 13 bases between the two germline ends. The CDR3 consists of 14 residues. The CDR3 spells CASRNSPDNQPQHF. For the CDR3, the DNA is TGTGCCAGCAGAAATAGCCCAGATAATCAGCCCCAGCATTTT.

A single count supports this clone. This chain joins TRBV30 and TRBJ2-3; D unresolved. The CDR3 contains 13 residues. In germline, CDR1 is GTSNPN, CDR2 SVGIG (reference sequence). V dropped 1 base and J dropped 0 bases, with 5 bases sitting between them. The DNA for the CDR3 is TGTGCCTGGAGTGCAGGAAGCACAGATACGCAGTATTTT. It is translated as CAWSAGSTDTQYF.

This clone was observed a single time. The V and J genes are TRBV6-5 and TRBJ2-5; TRBD1 agrees at 10 bases. The V segment lost 0 bases and the J segment 5 bases; nucleotides outside the gene matches: 6. CDR3 size: 16 residues. The germline V gene encodes CDR1 MNHEY and CDR2 SVGAGI. CDR3 protein: CASSYSETGGPETQYF. In DNA, the CDR3 is TGTGCCAGCAGTTACTCCGAGACAGGGGGCCCGGAGACCCAGTACTTC.

The gene calls are TRBV30 and TRBJ2-3, with D unclear. The germline gives CDR1 GTSNPN, CDR2 SVGIG (reference sequence). V lost 3 bases and J lost 1, with 11 bases in between. The CDR3 totals 14 residues. This CDR3 reads CAWRVLSGTDTQYF. CDR3 DNA: TGTGCCTGGAGGGTACTCTCTGGCACAGATACGCAGTATTTT.

This clone occurred once. The chain combines TRBV6-1 with TRBJ2-1, with 15 bases identical to TRBD2. V dropped 10 bases and J dropped 14; count of bases not matched to a gene: 9. The CDR3 contains 13 residues. CDR1 and CDR2 from the germline V gene are MNHNS and SASEGT. DNA for the CDR3: TGTGCCACCCTGAGGACTAGCGGGGGGGCCAAGTTCTTC. Translating gives CATLRTSGGAKFF.

The J gene is TRBJ1-1, the V gene TRBV5-1, with 7 bases identical to TRBD1. This CDR3 region has 15 residues. The germline V gene has CDR1 SGHRS and CDR2 YFSETQ. The V and J ends lost 0 bases and 2 bases, in that order; junction bases with no gene match: 4. The chain's CDR3 is CASSLEVGGNTEAFF. The CDR3 DNA is TGCGCCAGCAGCTTGGAGGTAGGGGGCAACACTGAAGCTTTCTTT.

This chain uses TRBV5-5 with TRBJ1-1, with a weak D call TRBD1 (5 bases). The germline V and J ends were trimmed by 4 bases and 2 bases, with 12 bases remaining between them. The CDR3 consists of 14 residues. In germline, CDR1 is SGHKS, CDR2 YYEKEE (reference sequence). Here the CDR3 DNA reads TGTGCCAGCAGCCCCGACAGTTACAACACTGAAGCTTTCTTT. Protein product: CASSPDSYNTEAFF.

The V and J genes are TRBV11-2 and TRBJ1-2; 7 bases agree with TRBD1. The J segment lost 2 bases and the V segment lost 3 bases, leaving 3 bases of the junction unmatched. Per the germline V gene, CDR1 is SGHAT and CDR2 is FQNNGV. The CDR3 extends over 14 amino acids. CDR3 sequence reads: CASSFRDRNYGYTF. DNA for the CDR3: TGTGCCAGCAGCTTCCGGGACAGAAACTATGGCTACACCTTC.